These T cell receptor beta chains were read from a single sample in a study of patients with pleural tuberculosis. TCRdb itself ran the reads through MiXCR, one entry per CDR3 protein. The sample contains under 55,000 distinct CDR3 sequences, 5.5% to 8% of which appear only once. The receptors shown here come from a human donor with pleural tuberculosis. The CDR3 runs from the conserved cysteine through the conserved F or W. D genes are given only for firm matches. Clone size appears in some rows only: once, few, many, or a class for an expanded clone.

J gene: TRBJ1-6; clone size: many; V gene: TRBV20-1; D gene: -; CDR3 protein: CSALGGGNSPLHF; CDR3 DNA: TGCAGTGCTCTAGGGGGGGGAAATTCACCCCTCCACTTT
J gene: TRBJ1-2; clone size: few; V gene: TRBV29-1; D gene: TRBD1; CDR3 protein: CSLRTGSYGYTF; CDR3 DNA: TGCAGCCTCCGGACAGGGAGCTATGGCTACACCTTC
J gene: TRBJ2-7; clone size: many; V gene: TRBV6-1; D gene: TRBD2; CDR3 protein: CASRLSGSHYEQYF; CDR3 DNA: TGTGCCAGCAGGCTTAGCGGGAGTCACTACGAGCAGTACTTC
J gene: TRBJ1-2; clone size: -; V gene: TRBV19; D gene: -; CDR3 protein: CASSISGSNYGYTF; CDR3 DNA: TGTGCCAGTAGTATCAGCGGCAGCAACTATGGCTACACCTTC
J gene: TRBJ1-5; clone size: many; V gene: TRBV12-3/TRBV12-4; D gene: -; CDR3 protein: CASSPGEGWRNQPQHF; CDR3 DNA: TGTGCCAGCAGTCCAGGAGAGGGATGGCGCAATCAGCCCCAGCATTTT
J gene: TRBJ1-3; clone size: many; V gene: TRBV10-3; D gene: TRBD1; CDR3 protein: CGGQEVVGNTIYF; CDR3 DNA: TGTGGGGGACAGGAGGTAGTAGGAAACACCATATATTTT
J gene: TRBJ2-1; clone size: medium-sized; V gene: TRBV27; D gene: -; CDR3 protein: CASQNADGEQFF; CDR3 DNA: TGTGCCAGTCAGAACGCGGATGGGGAGCAGTTCTTC
J gene: TRBJ2-6; clone size: many; V gene: TRBV28; D gene: -; CDR3 protein: CASSLSGLGANVLTF; CDR3 DNA: TGTGCCAGCAGTCTTTCCGGGCTCGGGGCCAACGTCCTGACTTTC
J gene: TRBJ2-4; clone size: many; V gene: TRBV20-1; D gene: -; CDR3 protein: CIPIIGGSKNIQYF; CDR3 DNA: TGCATTCCCATCATAGGGGGGAGCAAAAACATTCAGTACTTC
J gene: TRBJ1-2; clone size: many; V gene: TRBV7-8; D gene: TRBD1; CDR3 protein: CASSVGTADYGYTF; CDR3 DNA: TGTGCCAGCAGCGTAGGGACAGCGGACTATGGCTACACCTTC
J gene: TRBJ1-1; clone size: many; V gene: TRBV7-3; D gene: -; CDR3 protein: CASSLMGRGNTEAFF; CDR3 DNA: TGTGCCAGCAGCTTAATGGGCAGGGGGAACACTGAAGCTTTCTTT
J gene: TRBJ2-2; clone size: many; V gene: TRBV7-2; D gene: TRBD2; CDR3 protein: CASSVSGTNTGELFF; CDR3 DNA: TGTGCCAGCAGCGTTAGCGGGACGAACACCGGGGAGCTGTTTTTT
J gene: TRBJ2-3; clone size: many; V gene: TRBV11-2; D gene: TRBD2; CDR3 protein: CASSLDGAGSTRDTQYF; CDR3 DNA: TGTGCCAGCAGCTTAGACGGAGCGGGGTCGACCAGGGATACGCAGTATTTT
J gene: TRBJ2-5; clone size: many; V gene: TRBV7-1; D gene: -; CDR3 protein: CASSAPGRPQETQYF; CDR3 DNA: TGTGCCAGCAGCGCTCCGGGAAGGCCCCAAGAGACCCAGTACTTC
J gene: TRBJ2-5; clone size: -; V gene: TRBV20-1; D gene: TRBD2; CDR3 protein: CSAGTQTSGDETQYF; CDR3 DNA: TGCAGTGCCGGCACGCAAACTAGCGGGGACGAGACCCAGTACTTC
J gene: TRBJ1-1; clone size: -; V gene: TRBV29-1; D gene: TRBD1; CDR3 protein: CSVPTGREAFF; CDR3 DNA: TGCAGCGTCCCGACAGGGAGGGAAGCTTTCTTT
J gene: TRBJ1-5; clone size: many; V gene: TRBV28; D gene: -; CDR3 protein: CASSLGNSNQPQHF; CDR3 DNA: TGTGCCAGCAGTTTAGGTAATAGCAATCAGCCCCAGCATTTT
J gene: TRBJ2-7; clone size: many; V gene: TRBV18; D gene: -; CDR3 protein: CASSPGSGPYEQYF; CDR3 DNA: TGTGCCAGCTCACCAGGTAGCGGACCCTACGAGCAGTACTTC
J gene: TRBJ2-1; clone size: many; V gene: TRBV11-2; D gene: -; CDR3 protein: CASSLVDSPEEQFF; CDR3 DNA: TGTGCCAGCAGCTTAGTCGACAGTCCTGAGGAGCAGTTCTTC
J gene: TRBJ2-7; clone size: many; V gene: TRBV10-3; D gene: -; CDR3 protein: CAISESGQPEQYF; CDR3 DNA: TGTGCCATCAGTGAATCTGGGCAGCCCGAGCAGTACTTC
J gene: TRBJ1-1; clone size: many; V gene: TRBV6-2/TRBV6-3; D gene: TRBD1; CDR3 protein: CASSYSWTGDTEAFF; CDR3 DNA: TGTGCCAGCAGTTACTCTTGGACAGGGGACACTGAAGCTTTCTTT
J gene: TRBJ2-3; clone size: -; V gene: TRBV5-1; D gene: -; CDR3 protein: CASSLAEAAYTDTQYF; CDR3 DNA: TGCGCCAGCAGCTTGGCCGAAGCGGCTTACACAGATACGCAGTATTTT
J gene: TRBJ2-3; clone size: many; V gene: TRBV20-1; D gene: -; CDR3 protein: CSAPHPLASTTDTQYF; CDR3 DNA: TGCAGTGCTCCTCACCCGCTAGCGTCAACCACAGATACGCAGTATTTT
J gene: TRBJ1-1; clone size: -; V gene: TRBV20-1; D gene: -; CDR3 protein: CSARGLGRYTGAFF; CDR3 DNA: TGCAGTGCTAGAGGGTTAGGACGGTACACTGGAGCTTTCTTT
J gene: TRBJ1-1; clone size: many; V gene: TRBV12-5; D gene: -; CDR3 protein: CASGLIPGTLNTEAFF; CDR3 DNA: TGTGCTAGTGGTTTGATTCCCGGGACTTTGAACACTGAAGCTTTCTTT